Listed here are 8 T cell receptor beta chains from one sample, sequenced in a study of blood T cell repertoires in COVID-19. Sequencing was performed with immunoSEQ multiplex PCR; in TCRdb, only in-frame clones are kept and a portion is missing. This sample yields roughly 110,000 clones, of which approximately 85% are seen a single time; more than 5% belongs to the top ten. The sample comprised peripheral blood. The receptors were gathered from a woman aged 55-70 years with COVID-19, enrolled during active disease.

This clone came up a few times. The chain has TRBV2 and TRBJ1-4; possibly TRBD1 for D (5 bases). This CDR3 region has 14 residues. Germline assignment: CDR1 SNHLY and CDR2 FYNNEI. V was pared by 5 bases and J by 7 bases, with 14 bases between. The CDR3, as DNA: TGTGCCAGCAGTTTGGACACGAAGTCTGAAAAACTGTTTTTT. Protein sequence: CASSLDTKSEKLFF.

V gene TRBV19 combines with J gene TRBJ1-3; TRBD1 matches at 8 bases. CDR3 length: 15 amino acids. Germline V gene sequence: CDR1 LNHDA, CDR2 SQIVND (reference sequence). Unmatched junction bases numbered 6, after V lost 6 bases and J lost 2 bases. As DNA, the CDR3 is TGTGCCAGTAGAATACAGGGGGTCGCTGGAAACACCATATATTTT. Translating it yields CASRIQGVAGNTIYF.

The chain has TRBV6-2 or TRBV6-3 and TRBJ2-7; tentative D call: TRBD1 (6 bases). V was cut by 2 bases and J by 6 bases, with 8 bases left in between. This CDR3 region has 12 residues. CDR1 MNHEY and CDR2 SVGEGT come from the germline V gene. The CDR3 here is CASSYGGGEQYF. DNA of the CDR3: TGTGCCAGCAGTTACGGGGGCGGCGAGCAGTACTTC.

The chain's CDR3 is CASSTTGQSNNSPLHF. CDR3 bases: TGTGCCAGCAGCACCACGGGACAATCGAACAATTCACCCCTCCACTTT. The chain has TRBV6-6 and TRBJ1-6; tentatively, D is TRBD1 (6 bases). The CDR3 runs 16 residues. CDR1 MNHNY and CDR2 SVGAGI come from the germline V gene (reference sequence). V was clipped by 6 bases and J by 7 bases, with 19 bases between them.

This clone was seen only a few times. The V gene is TRBV2, the J gene TRBJ2-7; 8 positions match TRBD2. CDR1 SNHLY and CDR2 FYNNEI come from the germline V gene. CDR3 length equals 15 residues. V was clipped by 2 bases and J by 2 bases; unmatched bases: 5. CDR3 protein: CASSESGGGPYEQYF. For the CDR3, the DNA is TGTGCCAGCAGTGAATCCGGGGGGGGACCCTACGAGCAGTACTTC.

This clone has a single count. The genes are TRBV19 and TRBJ2-5; D is unresolved. CDR1 and CDR2 (germline): LNHDA, SQIVND (reference sequence). The CDR3 covers 13 residues. The V end was cut by 8 bases, the J end by 3 bases, with 13 bases between. DNA for the CDR3: TGTGCCAGTGGATGGGCCGTGGAAGAGACCCAGTACTTC. Residues: CASGWAVEETQYF.

CDR3 sequence (DNA): TGCGCCAGCAGCCCACAGGAGAAGGAAGGATCGTCTCTAGACGCTTTCTTT. It yields the protein CASSPQEKEGSSLDAFF. The chain uses TRBV4-1 and TRBJ1-1, with a possible D match to TRBD1 (5 bases). Germline V CDR1 and CDR2: MGHRA, YSYEKL. Trimming cost V 4 bases and J 11 bases, with 29 bases left between them. This CDR3 is built from 17 residues.

The table lists this clone with a few counts. The chain joins TRBV12-3 or TRBV12-4 to TRBJ1-1, with a possible D match to TRBD1 (5 bases). The CDR3 loop spans 13 amino acids. Trimming removed 10 bases at V and 6 bases at J, with 18 bases between. CDR3 sequence: CATGNGGKAEAFF. DNA of the CDR3: TGTGCCACCGGGAACGGGGGAAAGGCTGAAGCTTTCTTT.